This T cell receptor (beta chain) was sequenced in a study of response to subunit inactivated influenza vaccine. Regarding the study as a whole: It was suggested by the authors that few new T cells are recruited by each seasonal influenza vaccination.

This clonotype was counted between two and nine times. Its antigen is still unknown. Germline assignment: CDR1 SGHKS and CDR2 YYEKEE (reference sequence). Trimming took off 0 bases at V and 1 base at J, with 11 bases between the two ends. The CDR3 loop spans 16 amino acids. Using its own MiXCR run on the RT-PCR reads, TCRdb lists one record per CDR3 protein. The sample consists of about 800,000 distinct CDR3 sequences, 20% to 25% of them appearing once. The receptor's source is a man in his forties or fifties who received an inactivated influenza vaccine. The sample was PBMCs from blood, taken around 5 days after vaccination. V usage is TRBV5-5 and J usage is TRBJ1-5; the D gene is possibly TRBD1 (5 bases). This chain's CDR3 is CASSLVGAQSNQPQHF. The CDR3 DNA follows: TGTGCCAGCAGCTTGGTTGGGGCTCAAAGCAATCAGCCCCAGCATTTT.